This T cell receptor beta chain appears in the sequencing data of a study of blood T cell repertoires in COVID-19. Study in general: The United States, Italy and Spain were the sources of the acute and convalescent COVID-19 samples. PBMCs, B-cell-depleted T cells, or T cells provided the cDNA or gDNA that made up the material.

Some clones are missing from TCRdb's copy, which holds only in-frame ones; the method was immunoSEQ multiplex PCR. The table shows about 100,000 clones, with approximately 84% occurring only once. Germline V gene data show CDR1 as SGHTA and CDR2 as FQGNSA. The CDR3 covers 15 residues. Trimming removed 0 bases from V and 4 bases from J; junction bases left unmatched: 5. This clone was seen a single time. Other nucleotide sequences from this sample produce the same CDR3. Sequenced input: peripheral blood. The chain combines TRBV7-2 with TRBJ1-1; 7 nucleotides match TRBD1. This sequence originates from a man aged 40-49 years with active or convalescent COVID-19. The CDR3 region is CASSLAGGVGTEAFF. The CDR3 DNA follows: TGTGCCAGCAGCTTAGCAGGGGGCGTCGGCACTGAAGCTTTCTTT. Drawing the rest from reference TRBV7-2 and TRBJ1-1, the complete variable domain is GAGVSQSPSNKVTEKGKDVELRCDPISGHTALYWYRQSLGQGLEFLIYFQGNSAPDKSGLPSDRFSAERTGGSVSTLTIQRTQQEDSAVYLCASSLAGGVGTEAFFGQGTRLTVV.